This record looks at one TCR beta chain sequence and its context. Then a second PCR, running roughly 7 to 11 cycles, was carried out with a sample-barcoded 5' primer and a J-beta primer mix. TCRdb redid the calling of the 5' RACE reads with MiXCR, one entry per CDR3 protein. The repertoire holds under 1,100,000 distinct CDR3 sequences, with about 23% as singletons. This record belongs to a study of blood T cells in healthy people across ages. As for the study in general: Template switching caught about one barcoded beta molecule for each two T cells.

Every donor provided around 9.3 milliliters of peripheral blood. The V and J ends lost 0 bases and 7 bases respectively, with 10 bases between them. The CDR3 runs to 14 residues. Germline loops: CDR1 DFQATT, CDR2 SNEGSKA (reference sequence). This sample was shared with a second study, whose subject was T cells of mothers and their children.

The receptor's source is a girl aged 2 to 9 in good health. Material: blood. The chain recombines TRBV20-1 with TRBJ1-6; the D gene is possibly TRBD1 (5 bases). The CDR3 protein is CSARDPAGNSPLHF. In nucleotides, the CDR3 is TGCAGTGCTAGAGATCCCGCAGGGAATTCACCCCTCCACTTT.